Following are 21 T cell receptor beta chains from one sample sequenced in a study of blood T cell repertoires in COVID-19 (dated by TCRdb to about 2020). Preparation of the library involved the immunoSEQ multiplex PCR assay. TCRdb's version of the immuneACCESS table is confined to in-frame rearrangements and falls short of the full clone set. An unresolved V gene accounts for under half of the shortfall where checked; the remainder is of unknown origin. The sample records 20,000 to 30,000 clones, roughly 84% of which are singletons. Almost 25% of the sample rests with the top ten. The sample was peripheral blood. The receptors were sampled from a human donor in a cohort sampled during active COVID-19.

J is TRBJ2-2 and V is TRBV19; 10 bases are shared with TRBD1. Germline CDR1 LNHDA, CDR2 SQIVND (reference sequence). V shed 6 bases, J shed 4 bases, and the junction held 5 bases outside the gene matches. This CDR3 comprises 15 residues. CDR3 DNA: TGTGCCAGTAGCACGGACAGGGGGAGCACCGGGGAGCTGTTTTTT. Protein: CASSTDRGSTGELFF. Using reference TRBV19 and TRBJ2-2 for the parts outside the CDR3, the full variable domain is DGGITQSPKYLFRKEGQNVTLSCEQNLNHDAMYWYRQDPGQGLRLIYYSQIVNDFQKGDIAEGYSVSREKKESFPLTVTSAQKNPTAFYLCASSTDRGSTGELFFGEGSRLTVL.

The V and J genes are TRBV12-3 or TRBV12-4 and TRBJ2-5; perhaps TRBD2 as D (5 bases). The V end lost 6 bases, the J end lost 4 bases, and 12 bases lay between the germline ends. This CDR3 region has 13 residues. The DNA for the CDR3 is TGTGCCAGCAGGTCAACAGAGGGAGAGACCCAGTACTTC. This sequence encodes CASRSTEGETQYF.

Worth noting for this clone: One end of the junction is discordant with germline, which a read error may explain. The CDR3 is CASSVATGDGCF. For the CDR3, the DNA is TGTGCCAGCAGCGTAGCTACAGGGGACGGATGCTTC. The rearrangement links TRBV9 to TRBJ2-7, with 7 bases lining up with TRBD1. The CDR3 sequence is 12 residues long. Germline V CDR1 and CDR2: SGDLS, YYNGEE.

CDR3 amino acids: CASSIRQGLLGEQYF. In DNA form, the CDR3 reads TGTGCCAGTAGTATTAGACAGGGCCTCTTGGGGGAGCAGTACTTC. This rearrangement joins TRBV19 to TRBJ2-7; 7 positions agree with TRBD1. With V trimmed by 3 bases and J by 7 bases, 12 bases remained unmatched. The CDR3 is 15 residues long. In germline, CDR1 is LNHDA, CDR2 SQIVND (reference sequence).

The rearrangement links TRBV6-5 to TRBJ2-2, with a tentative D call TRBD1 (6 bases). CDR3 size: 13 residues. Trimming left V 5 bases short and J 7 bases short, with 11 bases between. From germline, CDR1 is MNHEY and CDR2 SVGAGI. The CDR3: CASSRTGLGELFF. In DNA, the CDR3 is TGTGCCAGCAGTCGTACAGGGCTCGGGGAGCTGTTTTTT.

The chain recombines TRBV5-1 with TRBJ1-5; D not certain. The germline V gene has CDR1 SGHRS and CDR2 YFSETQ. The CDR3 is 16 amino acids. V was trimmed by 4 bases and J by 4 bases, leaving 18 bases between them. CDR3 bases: TGCGCCAGCAGCCCAGGTCCGGCGGGAGGAAATCAGCCCCAGCATTTT. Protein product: CASSPGPAGGNQPQHF.

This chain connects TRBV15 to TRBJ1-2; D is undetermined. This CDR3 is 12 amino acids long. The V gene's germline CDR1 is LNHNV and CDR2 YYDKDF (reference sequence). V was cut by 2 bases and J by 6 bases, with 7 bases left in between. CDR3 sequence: CATSRKRDGYTF. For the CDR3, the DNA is TGTGCCACCAGCAGAAAACGGGATGGCTACACCTTC.

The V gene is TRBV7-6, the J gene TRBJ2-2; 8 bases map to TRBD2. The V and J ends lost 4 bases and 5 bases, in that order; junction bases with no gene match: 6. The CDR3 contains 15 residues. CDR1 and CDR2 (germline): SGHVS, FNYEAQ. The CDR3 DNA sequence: TGTGCCAGCAGCTCCGCGGGGGGATGGACCGGGGAGCTGTTTTTT. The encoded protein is CASSSAGGWTGELFF.

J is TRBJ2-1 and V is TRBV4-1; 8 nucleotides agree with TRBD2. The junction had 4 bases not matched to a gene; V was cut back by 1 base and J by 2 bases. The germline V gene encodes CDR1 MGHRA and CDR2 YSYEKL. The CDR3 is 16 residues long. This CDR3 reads CASSQGDSGTYNEQFF. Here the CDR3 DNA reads TGCGCCAGCAGCCAAGGGGATAGCGGGACCTACAATGAGCAGTTCTTC.

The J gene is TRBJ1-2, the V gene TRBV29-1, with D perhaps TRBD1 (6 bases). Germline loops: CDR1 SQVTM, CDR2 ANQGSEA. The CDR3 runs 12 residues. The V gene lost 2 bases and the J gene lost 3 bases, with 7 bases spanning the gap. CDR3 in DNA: TGCAGCGTTGAACAGGGGTACTATGGCTACACCTTC. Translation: CSVEQGYYGYTF.

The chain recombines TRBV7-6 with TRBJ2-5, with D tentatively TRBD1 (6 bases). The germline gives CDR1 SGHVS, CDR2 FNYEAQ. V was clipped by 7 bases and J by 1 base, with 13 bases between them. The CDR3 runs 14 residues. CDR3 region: CASTVTGPQETQYF. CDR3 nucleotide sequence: TGTGCCAGCACGGTTACAGGGCCCCAAGAGACCCAGTACTTC.

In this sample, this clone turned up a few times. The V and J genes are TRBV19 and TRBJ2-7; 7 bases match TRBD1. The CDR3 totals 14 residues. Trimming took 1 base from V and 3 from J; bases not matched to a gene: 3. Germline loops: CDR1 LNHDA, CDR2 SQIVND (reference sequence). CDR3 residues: CASSIGTGNYEQYF. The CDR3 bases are TGTGCCAGTAGTATAGGGACAGGCAACTACGAGCAGTACTTC.

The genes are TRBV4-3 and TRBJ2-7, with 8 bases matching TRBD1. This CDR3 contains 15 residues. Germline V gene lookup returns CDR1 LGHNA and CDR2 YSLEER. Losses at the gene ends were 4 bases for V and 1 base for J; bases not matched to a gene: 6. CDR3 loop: CASSPSGQASYEQYF. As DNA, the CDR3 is TGCGCCAGCAGCCCCTCGGGACAGGCGTCCTACGAGCAGTACTTC.

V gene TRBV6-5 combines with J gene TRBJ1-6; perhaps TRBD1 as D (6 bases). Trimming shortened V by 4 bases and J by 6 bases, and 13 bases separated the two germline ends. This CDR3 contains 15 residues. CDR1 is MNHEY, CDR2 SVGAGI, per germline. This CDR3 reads CASSFLAQGNSPLHF. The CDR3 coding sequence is TGTGCCAGCAGTTTCCTAGCACAGGGTAATTCACCCCTCCACTTT.

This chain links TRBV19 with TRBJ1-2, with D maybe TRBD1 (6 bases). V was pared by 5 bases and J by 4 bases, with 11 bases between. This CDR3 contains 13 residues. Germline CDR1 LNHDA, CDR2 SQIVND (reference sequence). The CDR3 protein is CASSYRVLYGYTF. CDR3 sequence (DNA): TGTGCCAGTAGTTACAGGGTTCTCTATGGCTACACCTTC.

The CDR3 DNA sequence: TGTGCCAGCAGTCGCGGATCCTACGAGCAGTACTTC. This gives the protein CASSRGSYEQYF. This rearrangement joins TRBV12-3 or TRBV12-4 to TRBJ2-7; D is uncertain. The CDR3 is 12 residues long. V was pared by 5 bases and J by 1 base, with 6 bases between.

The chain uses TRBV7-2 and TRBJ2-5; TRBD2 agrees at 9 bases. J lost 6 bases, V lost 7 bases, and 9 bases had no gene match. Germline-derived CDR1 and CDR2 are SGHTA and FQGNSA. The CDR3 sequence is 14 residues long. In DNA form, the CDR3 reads TGTGCCAGCACCTCCGCGGGAGGGCCGAAGACCCAGTACTTC. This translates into CASTSAGGPKTQYF.

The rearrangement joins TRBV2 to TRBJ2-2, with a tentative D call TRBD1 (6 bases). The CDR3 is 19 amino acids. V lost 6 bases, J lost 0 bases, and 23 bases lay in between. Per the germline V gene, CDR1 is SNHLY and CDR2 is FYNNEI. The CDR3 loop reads CASSLLRDTYQANTGELFF. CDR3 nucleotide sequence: TGTGCCAGCAGCCTACTACGGGACACTTACCAAGCGAACACCGGGGAGCTGTTTTTT.

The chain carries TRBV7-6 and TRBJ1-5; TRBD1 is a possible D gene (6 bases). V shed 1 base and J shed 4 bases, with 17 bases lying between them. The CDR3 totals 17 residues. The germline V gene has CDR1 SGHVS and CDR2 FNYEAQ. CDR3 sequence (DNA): TGTGCCAGCAGCTTAGAAGGGGCAGGGGTCGGGAATCAGCCCCAGCATTTT. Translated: CASSLEGAGVGNQPQHF.

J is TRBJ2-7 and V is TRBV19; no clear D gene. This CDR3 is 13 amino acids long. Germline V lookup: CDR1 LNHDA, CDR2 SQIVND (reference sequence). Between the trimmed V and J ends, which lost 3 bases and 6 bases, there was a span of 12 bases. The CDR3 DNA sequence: TGTGCCAGTAGTATTGGCGAGACGGGCGAGCAGTACTTC. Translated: CASSIGETGEQYF. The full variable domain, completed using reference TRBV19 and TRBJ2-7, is DGGITQSPKYLFRKEGQNVTLSCEQNLNHDAMYWYRQDPGQGLRLIYYSQIVNDFQKGDIAEGYSVSREKKESFPLTVTSAQKNPTAFYLCASSIGETGEQYFGPGTRLTVT.

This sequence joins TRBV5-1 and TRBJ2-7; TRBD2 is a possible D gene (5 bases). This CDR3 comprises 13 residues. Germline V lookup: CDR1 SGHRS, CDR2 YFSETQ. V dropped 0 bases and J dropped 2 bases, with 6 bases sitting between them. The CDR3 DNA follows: TGCGCCAGCAGCTTGGAACTAGCCTACGAGCAGTACTTC. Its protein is CASSLELAYEQYF.